One sample yielded the 26 T cell receptor beta chains listed below, sequenced in a study of T cell responses to AZD1222 COVID-19 vaccine. Sequenced by immunoSEQ multiplex PCR; TCRdb stores in-frame clones only, minus some. This sample carries approximately 45,000 clones, 70% to 90% of them seen once, and the ten largest clones take 0.95% to 1.3%. The source was peripheral blood, collected 28 days after the second AZD1222 dose. The receptors stem from an adult who received the AZD1222 COVID-19 vaccine.

This chain connects TRBV5-1 to TRBJ2-3; TRBD2 aligns across 11 bases. CDR3 length: 15 residues. Germline V gene data show CDR1 as SGHRS and CDR2 as YFSETQ. V lost 3 bases, J lost 3 bases, and 3 bases stayed unmatched. CDR3 in DNA: TGCGCCAGCAGCTATAGCGGGAGGGGAACAGATACGCAGTATTTT. Protein sequence: CASSYSGRGTDTQYF.

The V gene is TRBV4-1, the J gene TRBJ2-1, with 10 positions matching TRBD2. The ends lost 0 bases at V and 5 bases at J; junction bases unmatched: 7. The CDR3 contains 17 residues. Germline V CDR1 and CDR2: MGHRA, YSYEKL. The DNA for the CDR3 is TGCGCCAGCAGCCAAGATTGGACTAGCGGTTATAACAATGAGCAGTTCTTC. The encoded protein is CASSQDWTSGYNNEQFF.

This rearrangement joins TRBV11-2 to TRBJ2-1; D may correspond to TRBD1 or TRBD2 (5 bases each). The CDR3 is 16 amino acids. The V gene lost 2 bases and the J gene lost 5 bases, with 16 bases spanning the gap. CDR1 SGHAT and CDR2 FQNNGV come from the germline V gene. In nucleotides, the CDR3 is TGTGCCAGCAGCTTACTTGGGGCCGAGGGTGACAATGAGCAGTTCTTC. The encoded protein is CASSLLGAEGDNEQFF. The full variable domain, rest sourced from reference TRBV11-2 and TRBJ2-1, is EAGVAQSPRYKIIEKRQSVAFWCNPISGHATLYWYQQILGQGPKLLIQFQNNGVVDDSQLPKDRFSAERLKGVDSTLKIQPAKLEDSAVYLCASSLLGAEGDNEQFFGPGTRLTVL.

V and J are TRBV18 and TRBJ1-6; the D is unclear. Looked up from germline, CDR1 is KGHSH and CDR2 is LQKENI. V dropped 7 bases and J dropped 6 bases, with 10 bases sitting between them. The CDR3 covers 13 residues. The CDR3 DNA follows: TGTGCCAGCTTCGACCAAGCTAATTCACCCCTCCACTTT. Protein product: CASFDQANSPLHF.

The chain links TRBV4-1 to TRBJ2-7; 11 nucleotides line up with TRBD2. CDR1 and CDR2 (germline): MGHRA, YSYEKL. The CDR3 contains 17 residues. Trimming removed 1 base from V and 4 bases from J; junction bases left unmatched: 9. In DNA, the CDR3 is TGCGCCAGCAGCCAAGGACTAGCGGGGAGAGATTTATACGAGCAGTACTTC. The encoded protein is CASSQGLAGRDLYEQYF.

This clone came up once. In DNA form, the CDR3 reads TGTGCCAGGTTGTTGGAGACCCAGTACTTC. Protein sequence: CARLLETQYF. V is TRBV27 and J is TRBJ2-5; D not resolved. The ends were cut back, 9 bases at V and 5 bases at J, with 7 bases in the middle. CDR3 size: 10 residues. Germline values: CDR1 MNHEY, CDR2 SMNVEV (reference sequence).

About this clone itself: Within the sample, other DNA sequences also encode this same CDR3. V gene TRBV20-1 combines with J gene TRBJ1-1; D uncertain. This CDR3 spans 11 amino acids. The ends were cut back, 1 base at V and 1 base at J, with 1 base in the middle. Germline CDR1 DFQATT, CDR2 SNEGSKA (reference sequence). The CDR3 region is CSARANTEAFF. The CDR3 DNA follows: TGCAGTGCTAGAGCGAACACTGAAGCTTTCTTT.

The chain is built from TRBV28 and TRBJ1-2; D is unresolved. Between the trimmed V and J ends, which lost 2 bases and 4 bases, there was a span of 5 bases. Germline V gene lookup returns CDR1 MDHEN and CDR2 SYDVKM. This CDR3 comprises 12 residues. CDR3: CASSLTFYGYTF. CDR3 coding DNA: TGTGCCAGCAGTTTAACTTTCTATGGCTACACCTTC.

This clone was observed a single time. V usage is TRBV5-1 and J usage is TRBJ1-4; unclear D gene. The V gene's germline CDR1 is SGHRS and CDR2 YFSETQ. The CDR3 contains 15 residues. The V end was cut by 4 bases, the J end by 5 bases, with 15 bases between. Here the CDR3 DNA reads TGCGCCAGCAGCCTCGAGGGCAGCTCAAATGAAAAACTGTTTTTT. Its translation is CASSLEGSSNEKLFF.

This chain uses TRBV6-5 with TRBJ2-3; 9 bases line up with TRBD2. The germline V gene has CDR1 MNHEY and CDR2 SVGAGI. This CDR3 is 16 amino acids long. V trimming: 4 bases; J trimming: 4 bases; junction bases outside the gene matches: 9. Here the CDR3 DNA reads TGTGCCAGCAGTTTAGGACTAGCGTCTCGGGCAGATACGCAGTATTTT. It specifies CASSLGLASRADTQYF.

The chain combines TRBV7-9 with TRBJ2-7; 7 bases align to TRBD2. CDR3 length: 14 amino acids. Germline CDR1 SEHNR, CDR2 FQNEAQ (reference sequence). V trimming: 1 base; J trimming: 3 bases; junction bases outside the gene matches: 3. The CDR3 protein is CASSLELAGYEQYF. In DNA, the CDR3 is TGTGCCAGCAGCTTAGAATTAGCGGGCTACGAGCAGTACTTC.

The chain carries TRBV15 and TRBJ1-4; D gene unclear. The CDR3 has 16 residues. The germline V gene has CDR1 LNHNV and CDR2 YYDKDF (reference sequence). Trimming removed 0 bases from V and 1 base from J, with 9 bases in between. The CDR3 spells CATSRDLKLTNEKLFF. In DNA form, the CDR3 reads TGTGCCACCAGCAGAGATCTGAAGCTAACTAATGAAAAACTGTTTTTT.

The chain carries TRBV19 and TRBJ2-7; D remains ambiguous. Between the trimmed V and J ends, which lost 3 bases and 0 bases, there was a span of 9 bases. Germline CDR1 reads LNHDA; CDR2 reads SQIVND (reference sequence). The CDR3 spans 14 residues. The CDR3 region has the DNA TGTGCCAGTAGTATCAGTAATCCCTCCTACGAGCAGTACTTC. Amino acids: CASSISNPSYEQYF.

V and J are TRBV11-2 and TRBJ1-5, with TRBD1 identical over 8 bases. Germline V CDR1 and CDR2: SGHAT, FQNNGV. The CDR3 has 14 amino acids. V lost 7 bases to trimming and J lost 9 bases; unmatched junction nucleotides: 11. In DNA, the CDR3 is TGTGCCAGCACTGCTGGACAGGGCAGTGGGCCCCAGCATTTT. Translated: CASTAGQGSGPQHF.

J is TRBJ2-7 and V is TRBV5-1; a possible D gene is TRBD1 (6 bases). V dropped 2 bases and J dropped 1 base, with 7 bases sitting between them. Germline V gene sequence: CDR1 SGHRS, CDR2 YFSETQ. The CDR3 consists of 13 residues. The CDR3 DNA reads as TGCGCCAGCAGCTTTACAGGGTCCTACGAGCAGTACTTC. It specifies CASSFTGSYEQYF. Full variable domain (missing parts from reference TRBV5-1 and TRBJ2-7): KAGVTQTPRYLIKTRGQQVTLSCSPISGHRSVSWYQQTPGQGLQFLFEYFSETQRNKGNFPGRFSGRQFSNSRSEMNVSTLELGDSALYLCASSFTGSYEQYFGPGTRLTVT.

V is TRBV6-2 or TRBV6-3 and J is TRBJ2-5; 9 positions match TRBD1. Germline CDR1 and CDR2: MNHEY and SVGEGT. The CDR3 loop spans 15 amino acids. V shed 4 bases, J shed 5 bases, and the junction held 8 bases outside the gene matches. The CDR3 region has the DNA TGTGCCAGCAGTTTGGGGACAGGGAGGGGGGAGACCCAGTACTTC. As protein: CASSLGTGRGETQYF.

The V gene is TRBV5-1, the J gene TRBJ1-2, with TRBD1 matching 9 bases. This CDR3 spans 15 amino acids. Germline CDR1 and CDR2: SGHRS and YFSETQ. Trimming at V came to 0 bases and at J to 5 bases, leaving 5 bases not matched to a gene. The CDR3 spells CASSLDTGGGYGYTF. The DNA for the CDR3 is TGCGCCAGCAGCTTGGATACAGGGGGCGGGTATGGCTACACCTTC.

This chain uses TRBV9 with TRBJ2-5; a possible D gene is TRBD1 (5 bases). The length of the CDR3 is 16 residues. The germline CDR1 and CDR2 sequences are SGDLS and YYNGEE. Deletions cut 4 bases from V and 2 bases from J, with 18 bases between. The CDR3 loop reads CASSSLSWGNQETQYF. The CDR3 nucleotides read TGTGCCAGCAGCTCGCTTAGCTGGGGCAATCAAGAGACCCAGTACTTC.

The rearrangement uses TRBV7-2 and TRBJ2-3; either TRBD1 or TRBD2 may fit D (6 bases each). Trimming removed 0 bases at V and 4 bases at J, with 20 bases between. Germline CDR1 reads SGHTA; CDR2 reads FQGNSA. The CDR3 covers 18 residues. Here the CDR3 DNA reads TGTGCCAGCAGCTTAGCGTTTAAGGGGGGCCTATACGCAGATACGCAGTATTTT. As protein: CASSLAFKGGLYADTQYF.

The V gene is TRBV7-8, the J gene TRBJ2-1, with 12 bases that match TRBD2. The length of the CDR3 is 18 residues. Germline loops: CDR1 SGHVS, CDR2 FQNEAQ. The V segment lost 4 bases and the J segment 1 base; nucleotides outside the gene matches: 8. This CDR3 reads CASSSSLAGGLSYNEQFF. The CDR3, as DNA: TGTGCCAGCAGCTCCAGTCTAGCGGGAGGGCTATCCTACAATGAGCAGTTCTTC. Using reference TRBV7-8 and TRBJ2-1 for the parts outside the CDR3, the full variable domain is GAGVSQSPRYKVAKRGQDVALRCDPISGHVSLFWYQQALGQGPEFLTYFQNEAQLDKSGLPSDRFFAERPEGSVSTLKIQRTQQEDSAVYLCASSSSLAGGLSYNEQFFGPGTRLTVL.

The V gene is TRBV2, the J gene TRBJ1-5; 7 bases line up with TRBD1. The J segment lost 6 bases and the V segment lost 8 bases, leaving 7 bases of the junction unmatched. The CDR3 has 13 residues. The germline CDR1 and CDR2 sequences are SNHLY and FYNNEI. CDR3 loop: CASGGRGTQPQHF. CDR3 in DNA: TGTGCCAGCGGCGGCAGGGGGACTCAGCCCCAGCATTTT.

The CDR3 reads CASSLDRQGSGETQYF. CDR3 nucleotide sequence: TGCGCCAGCAGCCTGGACCGACAGGGTAGTGGAGAGACCCAGTACTTC. This chain links TRBV5-1 with TRBJ2-5; 7 bases agree with TRBD1. Per germline, CDR1 SGHRS and CDR2 YFSETQ. The junction had 13 bases not matched to a gene; V was cut back by 4 bases and J by 4 bases. The CDR3 contains 16 residues.

The sample holds a few counts of this clone. The chain combines TRBV2 with TRBJ2-7; 7 nucleotides line up with TRBD1. Losses at the gene ends were 5 bases for V and 3 bases for J; bases not matched to a gene: 4. Germline CDR1 reads SNHLY; CDR2 reads FYNNEI. CDR3 size: 13 residues. The CDR3 nucleotides are TGTGCCAGCAGTCGGGACAGATACTACGAGCAGTACTTC. This codes for CASSRDRYYEQYF.

The rearrangement uses TRBV5-1 and TRBJ1-1, with 7 bases fitting TRBD1. From germline, CDR1 is SGHRS and CDR2 YFSETQ. The ends lost 2 bases at V and 4 bases at J; junction bases unmatched: 2. The CDR3 is 13 amino acids. CDR3 amino acids: CASSLQGLTEAFF. Written as DNA, the CDR3 is TGCGCCAGCAGCTTACAGGGGCTCACTGAAGCTTTCTTT.

In DNA, the CDR3 is TGCGCCAGCAGTAGAGGGATGAACACTGAAGCTTTCTTT. Translation: CASSRGMNTEAFF. This chain uses TRBV5-1 with TRBJ1-1, with D hard to call. Trimming removed 5 bases at V and 0 bases at J, with 8 bases between. Germline V gives CDR1 SGHRS, CDR2 YFSETQ. The CDR3 totals 13 residues.

J is TRBJ1-6 and V is TRBV5-6; D remains ambiguous. CDR1 and CDR2 from the germline V gene are SGHDT and YYEEEE. Trimming removed 2 bases from V and 0 bases from J, with 9 bases in between. There are 16 residues in the CDR3. CDR3 region: CASSFGGSSYNSPLHF. CDR3 DNA: TGTGCCAGCAGCTTTGGAGGGAGCTCCTATAATTCACCCCTCCACTTT.